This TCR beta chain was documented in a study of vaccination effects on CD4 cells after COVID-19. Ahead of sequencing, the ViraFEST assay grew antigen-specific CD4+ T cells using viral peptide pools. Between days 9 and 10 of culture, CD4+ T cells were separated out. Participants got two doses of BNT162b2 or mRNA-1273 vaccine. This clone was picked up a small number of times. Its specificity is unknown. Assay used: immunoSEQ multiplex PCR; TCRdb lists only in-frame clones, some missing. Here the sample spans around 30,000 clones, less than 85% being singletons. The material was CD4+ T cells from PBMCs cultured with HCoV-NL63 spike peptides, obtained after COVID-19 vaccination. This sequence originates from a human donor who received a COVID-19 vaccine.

The CDR3, as DNA: TGCAGTGCTGGGGGGGCAATTGGCTACACCTTC. Translating gives CSAGGAIGYTF. This chain links TRBV20-1 with TRBJ1-2, with D perhaps TRBD1 (6 bases). CDR3 length: 11 amino acids. Trimming removed 5 bases from V and 7 bases from J, with 11 bases in between. Germline V gene sequence: CDR1 DFQATT, CDR2 SNEGSKA (reference sequence).